These T cell receptor beta chains were read from a single sample in a study of shared clonotypes between healthy human individuals. Sequencing was performed with immunoSEQ multiplex PCR; in TCRdb, only in-frame clones are kept and a portion is missing. The data contain about 640,000 clones, about two thirds of them singletons. The source material was memory CD4+ T cells sorted from blood. These receptors were taken from a woman aged 25 to 45 in good health. CDR3s leave out the opening cysteine and the closing phenylalanine or tryptophan.

V gene | CDR3 protein
TRBV7-9 | ASSHNDNQPQH
TRBV25-1 | ASSEWEQGFPEAF
TRBV28 | ASSRTLTYEQY
TRBV11-3 | ASSKAIAGANEQF
TRBV7-9 | ASSSPRRLETQY
TRBV10-3 | AIRGDASSYEQY
TRBV28 | ASSGIRKGQGEYGYT
TRBV10-3 | AISQAGENEQY
TRBV15 | ASNPRDLNTGELF
TRBV6-6 | ASSYYGDPGANVLT
TRBV10-3 | ATSASGGGYT
TRBV7-9 | ASSFGTGAQETQY
TRBV7-9 | ASRGYRAHEQY
TRBV7-9 | AGSSQGAWGETQY
TRBV4-1 | ASSQGIFRQEYTGELF
TRBV15 | ATSMRAAPYEQY
TRBV7-6 | ASSLGNRERSYEQY
TRBV19 | ASSPRTGIYNEQF
TRBV5-1 | ASRPDRAVRYGYT
TRBV7-2 | ASSLDRDQPQH
TRBV5-1 | ASSLTGRYDQPQH
TRBV21-1 | ASSNRDASYEQY
TRBV5-4 | ASSLPQETQY
TRBV18 | ASSPSQGAVEAF
TRBV29-1 | SVVRQPQTMNTEAF
TRBV7-9 | ASSLEVRTGLSGANVLT
TRBV2 | ASSRGQNTEAF
TRBV7-8 | ASSLAGTATNEKLF
TRBV7-9 | ASSLRQGNTIY
TRBV6-6 | ASTATATNEKLF
TRBV11-2 | ASSRGPLNYEQY
TRBV27 | ASIRAQPQH
TRBV2 | ASSEIRAEAREQY
TRBV18 | ASSPNQGNEKLF
TRBV7-9 | ASSLDTLRGEQY
TRBV7-3 | ASSPQPGQEQY
TRBV9 | ASSVVGQGAMNNQPQH
TRBV19 | ATSRIEYNEQF
TRBV6-5 | ASSYRVSDTQY
TRBV19 | ASSTTPFEPQH
TRBV7-8 | ASSPRAGIGETQY
TRBV6-5 | ASSYSKGGLYGYT
TRBV5-6 | ASSLVGADETQY
TRBV7-7 | ASSQDRAGNNEQF
TRBV19 | ASSPRDTLAKNQPQH
TRBV11-2 | ASSLAGTYNEQF
TRBV28 | ASRESSGRAFGEQF
TRBV4-1 | ASSTRWASTDTQY
TRBV6-1 | ASSEKQGITIQY
TRBV4-2 | ASSQEGGLSYEQY
TRBV7-8 | ASSSLGYTSGGTDTQY
TRBV7-9 | ASSPLQNYEQY
TRBV25-1 | ASSVWGAGANVLT
TRBV30 | AWSSQANTEAF
TRBV28 | ASTLDGNRQPQH
TRBV20-1 | SAREGGDYT
TRBV7-3 | ASSSQGGNEQF
TRBV5-1 | ASSLEPMGGNEQF
TRBV11-2 | ASRITGPGNTIY